One and the same sample provided the 9 T cell receptor beta chains below, sequenced in a study of cytomegalovirus exposure and HLA in healthy donors (dated by TCRdb to 2017 to 2019). The library was made by the immunoSEQ multiplex PCR assay. For the multiplex PCR, a mixture combining 60 forward primers for TCR Vbeta segments and 13 reverse primers for TCR Jbeta segments was used. The source is immuneACCESS, and TCRdb retained only in-frame sequences with V and J called. Part of the clones is not carried over; for the studies checked, unresolved V genes explain less than half of this, and the remainder is unexplained. Here the sample has around 190,000 clones; about four fifths occur a single time. The top ten clonotypes cover roughly 0.5% of the sample. Sequencing input: PBMCs. All receptors come from a woman in her forties or fifties in good health and CMV-seronegative.

CDR3 sequence reads: CASSWSAYGYTF. The DNA for the CDR3 is TGTGCCAGCAGTTGGAGTGCCTATGGCTACACCTTC. The chain has TRBV27 and TRBJ1-2, with D unresolved. Germline loops: CDR1 MNHEY, CDR2 SMNVEV (reference sequence). This CDR3 is 12 amino acids long. Trimming took 4 bases from V and 4 from J, leaving 7 bases between them.

For this clone: At one boundary the junction diverges from the germline segment, which might be a read error. The chain recombines TRBV5-1 with TRBJ2-3; 8 bases map to TRBD2. Germline V gives CDR1 SGHRS, CDR2 YFSETQ. The CDR3 runs 16 residues. The CDR3 bases are TGCGCCAACAGCTTGTTACTAGCGGAAGCCACAGATACGCAGTATTTT. Its protein product is CANSLLLAEATDTQYF.

This clone occurred once. The chain uses TRBV21-1 and TRBJ1-1. TRBV21-1 is described as a pseudogene. This CDR3 is 17 amino acids long. CDR3: CASSKGRARERNTEAFF. CDR3 in DNA: TGTGCCAGCAGCAAAGGTAGGGCGCGGGAGAGGAACACTGAAGCTTTCTTT.

The gene calls are TRBV18 and TRBJ1-2, with 8 bases that match TRBD1. The V segment lost 2 bases and the J segment 5 bases; nucleotides outside the gene matches: 7. Germline V gene lookup returns CDR1 KGHSH and CDR2 LQKENI. The CDR3 contains 15 residues. CDR3 DNA sequence: TGTGCCAGCTCACCAGAGGGACAGGAGGTGTATGGCTACACCTTC. Translated: CASSPEGQEVYGYTF. Full variable domain (outside the CDR3, taken from reference TRBV18 and TRBJ1-2): NAGVMQNPRHLVRRRGQEARLRCSPMKGHSHVYWYRQLPEEGLKFMVYLQKENIIDESGMPKERFSAEFPKEGPSILRIQQVVRGDSAAYFCASSPEGQEVYGYTFGSGTRLTVV.

The rearrangement uses TRBV28 and TRBJ1-3; D possibly corresponds to TRBD1 (5 bases). The CDR3 contains 16 residues. The ends were cut back, 5 bases at V and 0 bases at J, with 14 bases in the middle. Germline-derived CDR1 and CDR2 are MDHEN and SYDVKM. CDR3 loop: CASSPRGGSSGNTIYF. In DNA, the CDR3 is TGTGCCAGCAGTCCTCGGGGGGGTAGCTCTGGAAACACCATATATTTT.

This rearrangement joins TRBV27 to TRBJ2-7; maybe TRBD1 (6 bases). The CDR3 covers 15 residues. Trimming removed 3 bases from V and 1 base from J, with 13 bases in between. CDR1 is MNHEY, CDR2 SMNVEV, per germline (reference sequence). The CDR3 spells CASSLTGQISYEQYF. The DNA for the CDR3 is TGTGCCAGCAGTTTGACAGGACAGATTTCCTACGAGCAGTACTTC.

The chain carries TRBV5-6 and TRBJ1-2, with D possibly TRBD1 on 5 matching bases. CDR1 SGHDT and CDR2 YYEEEE come from the germline V gene. This CDR3 contains 16 residues. V gave up 2 bases and J gave up 4 bases, with 18 bases separating them. CDR3 residues: CASSFQGASFFYGYTF. CDR3 sequence (DNA): TGTGCCAGCAGCTTCCAAGGGGCAAGCTTCTTCTATGGCTACACCTTC.

V is TRBV19 and J is TRBJ1-1; tentatively, D is TRBD1 (6 bases). The ends were cut back, 5 bases at V and 3 bases at J, with 10 bases in the middle. CDR1 and CDR2 (germline): LNHDA, SQIVND (reference sequence). The CDR3 length is 13 residues. CDR3 DNA sequence: TGTGCCAGTAGTCAGGGGCGGGACACTGAAGCTTTCTTT. This codes for CASSQGRDTEAFF.

J is TRBJ2-7 and V is TRBV5-1, with a possible D match to TRBD2 (5 bases). Per the germline V gene, CDR1 is SGHRS and CDR2 is YFSETQ. Trimming left V 3 bases short and J 4 bases short, with 17 bases between. The CDR3 spans 15 residues. The CDR3 protein is CASSYDVAGGYEQYF. The DNA of the CDR3 is TGCGCCAGCAGCTACGACGTGGCAGGCGGGTACGAGCAGTACTTC.